This T cell receptor beta chain stems from a study of Ad26.COV2.S vaccination and SARS-CoV-2 variants. Repertoires were generated with immunoSEQ multiplex PCR, while TCRdb's copy carries only in-frame clones and drops some. The data show some 500,000 clones, about 91% seen once. Described treatment: some 20 received Ad26.COV2.S at low or high dose, single or two shots; 5 received placebo; per-sample allocation not given. Material that was analyzed had been drawn on day 63 after the first vaccine or placebo injection. CDR3 length: 12 amino acids. Germline assignment: CDR1 SNHLY and CDR2 FYNNEI. V lost 8 bases and J lost 5, with 12 bases in between.

The sequencing here drew on peripheral blood, taken in a trial of Ad26.COV2.S vaccine versus placebo. This chain uses TRBV2 with TRBJ1-2; D remains unclear. The receptor was derived from a person between 18 and 65 years old who received the Ad26.COV2.S COVID-19 vaccine or a placebo. CDR3 nucleotides: TGTGCCAGCGGCCAGGCCGATTATGGCTACACCTTC. Encoded protein: CASGQADYGYTF.